The 3 T cell receptor beta chains below were found in one sample sequenced in a study of T cells in Graves' hyperthyroidism and ophthalmopathy. Amplification of TCR beta CDR3 regions used RNA as the template. The primer set for the first-round RT-PCR of the TCR CDR3 was HTBI. TCRdb fed the multiplex PCR reads into MiXCR, producing one record per CDR3 protein. The sample holds approximately 330,000 distinct CDR3 sequences, roughly 15% seen once. The specimen was blood. These receptors were obtained from a woman aged 40 to 50 with Graves' ophthalmopathy.

A note on this clonotype: A clone one base away is much larger, so this may be a read error. The chain has TRBV11-1 and TRBJ2-1; 7 bases match TRBD1. The germline gives CDR1 SGHAT, CDR2 FQDESV (reference sequence). This CDR3 contains 15 residues. The CDR3 protein is CASSSTGFSYNGQFF. The CDR3 DNA sequence: TGTGCCAGCAGCTCGACAGGGTTCTCCTACAATGGGCAGTTCTTC.

This clonotype was recorded many times. The chain has TRBV2 and TRBJ1-2, with a tentative D call TRBD1 (6 bases). This CDR3 is 15 amino acids long. Trimming took off 4 bases at V and 4 bases at J, with 16 bases between the two ends. The germline V gene has CDR1 SNHLY and CDR2 FYNNEI. The CDR3 region is CASSVGRGKSYGYTF. The CDR3 DNA follows: TGTGCCAGCAGTGTAGGCAGGGGAAAAAGCTATGGCTACACCTTC.

This clonotype was picked up many times. The V and J genes are TRBV29-1 and TRBJ2-7; no firm D call. V was trimmed by 6 bases and J by 3 bases, leaving 9 bases between them. CDR1 SQVTM and CDR2 ANQGSEA come from the germline V gene. This CDR3 region has 11 residues. The CDR3 reads CSVESYYEQYF. CDR3 nucleotide sequence: TGCAGCGTCGAATCGTACTACGAGCAGTACTTC.